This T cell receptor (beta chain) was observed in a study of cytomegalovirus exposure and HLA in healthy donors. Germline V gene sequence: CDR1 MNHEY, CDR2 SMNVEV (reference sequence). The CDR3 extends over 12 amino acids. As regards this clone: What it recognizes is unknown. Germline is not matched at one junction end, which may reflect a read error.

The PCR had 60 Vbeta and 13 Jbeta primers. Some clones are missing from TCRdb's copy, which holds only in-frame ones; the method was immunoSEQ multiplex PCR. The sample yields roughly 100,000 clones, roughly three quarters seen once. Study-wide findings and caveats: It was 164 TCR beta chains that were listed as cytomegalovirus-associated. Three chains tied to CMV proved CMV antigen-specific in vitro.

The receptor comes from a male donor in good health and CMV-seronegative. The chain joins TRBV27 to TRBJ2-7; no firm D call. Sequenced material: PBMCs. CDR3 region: CGSSQFGWEQYF. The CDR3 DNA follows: TGTGGCAGCAGCCAATTCGGGTGGGAGCAGTACTTC.